This T cell receptor (beta chain) was sequenced in a study of blood T cell repertoires in COVID-19. On the study more broadly: PBMCs, B-cell-depleted T cells, or T cells were the source of the cDNA or gDNA that made up the material.

The CDR3 has 15 residues. Losses at the gene ends were 5 bases for V and 2 bases for J; bases not matched to a gene: 6. TCRdb's table, derived via immunoSEQ multiplex PCR, lists solely in-frame clones and lacks some. The top ten clones hold over 8.5% of a sample with fewer than 20,000 clones, around nine tenths of them seen once. This chain connects TRBV5-3 to TRBJ2-7, with 11 nucleotides matching TRBD2. TRBV5-3 is treated as an ORF (open reading frame) with a function not yet certain. The sequence came from a human donor in a cohort sampled during active COVID-19. Material: peripheral blood. CDR3: CARRPTSGGTYEQYF. The DNA for the CDR3 is TGTGCCAGAAGGCCTACTAGCGGGGGCACCTACGAGCAGTACTTC.